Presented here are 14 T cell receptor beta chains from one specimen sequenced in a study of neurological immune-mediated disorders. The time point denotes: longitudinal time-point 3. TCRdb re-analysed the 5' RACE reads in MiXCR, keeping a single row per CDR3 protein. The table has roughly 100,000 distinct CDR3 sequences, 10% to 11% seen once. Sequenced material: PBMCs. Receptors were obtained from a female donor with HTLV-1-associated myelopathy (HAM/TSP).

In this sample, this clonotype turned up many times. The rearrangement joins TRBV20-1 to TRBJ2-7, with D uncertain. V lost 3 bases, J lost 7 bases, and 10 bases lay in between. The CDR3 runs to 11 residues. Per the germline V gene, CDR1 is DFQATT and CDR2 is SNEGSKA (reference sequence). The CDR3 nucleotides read TGCAGTGCTAGGTGGCTTCAAGAGCAGTACTTC. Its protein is CSARWLQEQYF.

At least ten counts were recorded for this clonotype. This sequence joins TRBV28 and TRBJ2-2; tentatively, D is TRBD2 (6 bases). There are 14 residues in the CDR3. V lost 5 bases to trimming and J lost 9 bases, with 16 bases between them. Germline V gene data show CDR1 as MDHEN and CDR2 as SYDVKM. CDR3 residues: CASSPPGANRELFF. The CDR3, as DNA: TGTGCCAGCAGTCCCCCGGGAGCGAACAGGGAGCTGTTTTTT. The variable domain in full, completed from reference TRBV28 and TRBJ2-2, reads DVKVTQSSRYLVKRTGEKVFLECVQDMDHENMFWYRQDPGLGLRLIYFSYDVKMKEKGDIPEGYSVSREKKERFSLILESASTNQTSMYLCASSPPGANRELFFGEGSRLTVL.

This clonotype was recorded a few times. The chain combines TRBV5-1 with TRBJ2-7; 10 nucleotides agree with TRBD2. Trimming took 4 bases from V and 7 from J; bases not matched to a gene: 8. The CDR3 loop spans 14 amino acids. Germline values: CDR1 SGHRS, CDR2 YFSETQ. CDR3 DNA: TGCGCCAGCAGCGTTAGCGGGGGGCCGGGGGAGCAGTACTTC. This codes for CASSVSGGPGEQYF. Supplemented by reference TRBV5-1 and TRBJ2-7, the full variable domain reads KAGVTQTPRYLIKTRGQQVTLSCSPISGHRSVSWYQQTPGQGLQFLFEYFSETQRNKGNFPGRFSGRQFSNSRSEMNVSTLELGDSALYLCASSVSGGPGEQYFGPGTRLTVT.

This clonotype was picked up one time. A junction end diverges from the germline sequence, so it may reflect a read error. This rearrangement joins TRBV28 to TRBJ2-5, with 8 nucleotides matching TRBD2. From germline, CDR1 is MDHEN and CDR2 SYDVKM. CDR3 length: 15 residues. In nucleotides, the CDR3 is TGTGCCATCCGACCCGGGGGGGTGGTTCAAGAGACCCAGTGCTTC. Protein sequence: CAIRPGGVVQETQCF.

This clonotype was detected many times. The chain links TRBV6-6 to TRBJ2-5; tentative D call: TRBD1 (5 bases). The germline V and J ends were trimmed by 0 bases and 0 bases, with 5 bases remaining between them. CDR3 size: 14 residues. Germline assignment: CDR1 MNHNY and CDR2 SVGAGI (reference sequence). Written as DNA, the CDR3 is TGTGCCAGCAGTTACTCGGACAACCAAGAGACCCAGTACTTC. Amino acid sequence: CASSYSDNQETQYF.

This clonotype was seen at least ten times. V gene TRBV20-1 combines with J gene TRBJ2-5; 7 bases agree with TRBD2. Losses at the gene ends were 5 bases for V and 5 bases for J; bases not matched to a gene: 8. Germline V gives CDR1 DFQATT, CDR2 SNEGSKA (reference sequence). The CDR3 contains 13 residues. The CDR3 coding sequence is TGCAGTGCTCCTCAGCGGGGTATCGAGACCCAGTACTTC. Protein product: CSAPQRGIETQYF.

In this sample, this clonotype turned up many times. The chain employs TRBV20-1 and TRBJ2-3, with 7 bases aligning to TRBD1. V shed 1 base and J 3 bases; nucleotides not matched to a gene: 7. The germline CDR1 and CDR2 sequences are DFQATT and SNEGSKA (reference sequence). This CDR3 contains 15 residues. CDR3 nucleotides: TGCAGTGCTAGAGCGGCAGGGGGTCGGACAGATACGCAGTATTTT. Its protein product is CSARAAGGRTDTQYF.

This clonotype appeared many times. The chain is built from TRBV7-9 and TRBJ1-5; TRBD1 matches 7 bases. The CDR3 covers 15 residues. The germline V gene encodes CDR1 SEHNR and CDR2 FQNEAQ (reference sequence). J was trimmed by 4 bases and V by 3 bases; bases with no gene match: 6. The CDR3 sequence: CASSFSGRGNQPQHF. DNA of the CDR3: TGTGCCAGCAGCTTTTCGGGCAGGGGGAATCAGCCCCAGCATTTT. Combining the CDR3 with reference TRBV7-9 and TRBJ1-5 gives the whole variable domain DTGVSQNPRHKITKRGQNVTFRCDPISEHNRLYWYRQTLGQGPEFLTYFQNEAQLEKSRLLSDRFSAERPKGSFSTLEIQRTEQGDSAMYLCASSFSGRGNQPQHFGDGTRLSIL.

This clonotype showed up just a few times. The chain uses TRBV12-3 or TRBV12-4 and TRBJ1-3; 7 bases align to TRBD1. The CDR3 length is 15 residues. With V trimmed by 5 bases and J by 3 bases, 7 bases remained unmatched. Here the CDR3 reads CASSPIRGNGNTIYF. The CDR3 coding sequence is TGTGCCAGCAGTCCCATCAGGGGGAATGGAAACACCATATATTTT.

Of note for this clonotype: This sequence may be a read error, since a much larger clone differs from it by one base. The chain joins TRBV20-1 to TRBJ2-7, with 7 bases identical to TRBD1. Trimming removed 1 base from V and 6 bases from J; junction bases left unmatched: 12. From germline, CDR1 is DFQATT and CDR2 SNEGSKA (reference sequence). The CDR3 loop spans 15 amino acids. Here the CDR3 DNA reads TGCAGTGCTAGAGCTTCTTACAGGGGATTATCCGAGCAGTACTTC. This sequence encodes CSARASYRGLSEQYF.

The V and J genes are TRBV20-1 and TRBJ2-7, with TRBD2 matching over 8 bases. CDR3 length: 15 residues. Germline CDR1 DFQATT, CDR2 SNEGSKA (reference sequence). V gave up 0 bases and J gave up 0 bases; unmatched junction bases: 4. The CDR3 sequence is CSARDPGGDSYEQYF. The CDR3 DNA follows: TGCAGTGCTAGAGATCCGGGGGGGGACTCCTACGAGCAGTACTTC.

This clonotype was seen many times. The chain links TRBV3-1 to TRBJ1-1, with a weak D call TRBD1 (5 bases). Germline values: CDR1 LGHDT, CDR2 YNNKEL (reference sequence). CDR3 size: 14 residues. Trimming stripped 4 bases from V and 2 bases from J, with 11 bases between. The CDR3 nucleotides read TGTGCCAGCAGCCTCGGGACGCTCAACACTGAAGCTTTCTTT. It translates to CASSLGTLNTEAFF.

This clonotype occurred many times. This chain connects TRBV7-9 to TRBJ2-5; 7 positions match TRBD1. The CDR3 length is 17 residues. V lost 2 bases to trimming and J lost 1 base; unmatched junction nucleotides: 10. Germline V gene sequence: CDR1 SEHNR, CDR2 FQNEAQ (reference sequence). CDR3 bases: TGTGCCAGCAGCTTATCCCTCGACAGGGACCTCCAAGAGACCCAGTACTTC. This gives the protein CASSLSLDRDLQETQYF.

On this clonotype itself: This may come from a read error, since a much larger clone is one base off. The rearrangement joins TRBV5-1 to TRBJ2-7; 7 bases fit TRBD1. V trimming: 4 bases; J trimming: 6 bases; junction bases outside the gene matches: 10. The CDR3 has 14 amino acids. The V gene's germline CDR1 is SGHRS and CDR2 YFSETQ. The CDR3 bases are TGCGCCAGCAGCAAGTCCGGGACAGTCTGCGAGCAGTACTTC. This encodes CASSKSGTVCEQYF.